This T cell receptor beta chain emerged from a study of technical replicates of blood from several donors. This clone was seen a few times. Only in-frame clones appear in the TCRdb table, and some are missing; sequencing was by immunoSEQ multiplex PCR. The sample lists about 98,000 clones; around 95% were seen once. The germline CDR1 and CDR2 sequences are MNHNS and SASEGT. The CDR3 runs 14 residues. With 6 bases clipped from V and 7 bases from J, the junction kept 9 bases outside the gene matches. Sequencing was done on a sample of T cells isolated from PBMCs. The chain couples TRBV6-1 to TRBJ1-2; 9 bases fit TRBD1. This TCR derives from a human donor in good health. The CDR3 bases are TGTGCCAGCAGGGCCCGGGACAGGGATCGTGGCTACACCTTC. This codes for CASRARDRDRGYTF.